The 29 T cell receptor beta chains given below trace back to one sample, sequenced in a study of blood T cell repertoires in COVID-19. Sequencing was performed with immunoSEQ multiplex PCR; in TCRdb, only in-frame clones are kept and a portion is missing. The sample carries around 210,000 clones, approximately 85% recorded once. The specimen was peripheral blood. The receptors stem from a man aged 50 or older with COVID-19, enrolled during active disease.

This clone appeared once. This sequence joins TRBV5-8 and TRBJ1-6; TRBD1 might be the D (6 bases). In germline, CDR1 is SGHTS, CDR2 YDEGEE. CDR3 length: 15 amino acids. Trimming stripped 4 bases from V and 5 bases from J, with 13 bases between. CDR3 region: CASSKRTVDNSPLHF. The CDR3 DNA is TGTGCCAGCAGCAAGCGGACAGTGGATAATTCACCCCTCCACTTT.

The J gene is TRBJ2-7, the V gene TRBV27, with 7 bases lining up with TRBD2. V lost 4 bases and J lost 3; bases outside the gene matches: 3. Germline V gene data show CDR1 as MNHEY and CDR2 as SMNVEV (reference sequence). The CDR3 extends over 13 amino acids. The CDR3 nucleotides are TGTGCCAGCAGTTGGCGGGGGAGCTACGAGCAGTACTTC. Its translation is CASSWRGSYEQYF.

This clone came up a few times. The CDR3 reads CASSEAPDEENTEAFF. DNA of the CDR3: TGTGCCAGCAGTGAAGCGCCTGACGAGGAGAACACTGAAGCTTTCTTT. The rearrangement uses TRBV2 and TRBJ1-1, with D uncertain. This CDR3 is 16 amino acids long. Germline lookup yields CDR1 SNHLY and CDR2 FYNNEI. Trimming removed 0 bases from V and 1 base from J, with 12 bases in between.

The chain joins TRBV5-1 to TRBJ2-5; 15 bases agree with TRBD2. The V segment lost 4 bases and the J segment 4 bases; nucleotides outside the gene matches: 5. CDR1 and CDR2 (germline): SGHRS, YFSETQ. The CDR3 spans 16 residues. DNA of the CDR3: TGCGCCAGCAGCCCCCGGACTAGCGGGGGGGCAGAGACCCAGTACTTC. Residues: CASSPRTSGGAETQYF.

This chain links TRBV6-5 with TRBJ1-2; the D gene is possibly TRBD1 (6 bases). CDR3 length: 15 residues. The V end was cut by 4 bases, the J end by 0 bases, with 12 bases between. From germline, CDR1 is MNHEY and CDR2 SVGAGI. The CDR3 is CASSFAGTPNYGYTF. The CDR3 nucleotides are TGTGCCAGCAGTTTCGCCGGGACACCTAACTATGGCTACACCTTC.

The chain couples TRBV12-2 to TRBJ1-6. TRBV12-2 constitutes a pseudogene. The CDR3 consists of 17 residues. CDR3 loop: CASRLPHGGTDLLPLHF. CDR3 DNA: TGTGCAAGTCGCTTACCCCACGGAGGAACCGACCTTCTACCCCTCCACTTT.

The V and J genes are TRBV7-6 and TRBJ1-3, with D perhaps matching TRBD1 (6 bases). This CDR3 is built from 15 residues. Per the germline V gene, CDR1 is SGHVS and CDR2 is FNYEAQ. The V and J ends lost 3 bases and 2 bases respectively, with 11 bases between them. The CDR3 DNA follows: TGTGCCAGCAGCTTGAGGACAGCACCTGGAAACACCATATATTTT. Translated, it gives CASSLRTAPGNTIYF.

The chain combines TRBV30 with TRBJ1-4, with 8 positions matching TRBD1. Germline values: CDR1 GTSNPN, CDR2 SVGIG (reference sequence). The J segment lost 7 bases and the V segment lost 2 bases, leaving 12 bases of the junction unmatched. The CDR3 is made up of 16 amino acids. CDR3 DNA sequence: TGTGCCTGGAGTCCAGGGGGCATCGTCGGAGGTGAAAAACTGTTTTTT. Its translation is CAWSPGGIVGGEKLFF.

The rearrangement uses TRBV29-1 and TRBJ2-3; 13 positions agree with TRBD2. The CDR3 runs 17 residues. V gave up 5 bases and J gave up 3 bases; unmatched junction bases: 11. In germline, CDR1 is SQVTM, CDR2 ANQGSEA. The CDR3 here is CSVTGTSGAIGTDTQYF. The CDR3 DNA reads TGCAGCGTTACCGGGACTAGCGGGGCGATAGGGACAGATACGCAGTATTTT.

This clone was counted between two and nine times. The rearrangement uses TRBV24-1 and TRBJ2-1, with D possibly TRBD1 on 6 matching bases. V shed 4 bases and J shed 1 base, with 16 bases lying between them. Per the germline V gene, CDR1 is KGHDR and CDR2 is SFDVKD. This CDR3 has 17 residues. The DNA of the CDR3 is TGTGCCACCAGTGACCCGCTTCTGAGGGGGTCCTACAATGAGCAGTTCTTC. Translating it yields CATSDPLLRGSYNEQFF.

V is TRBV10-1 and J is TRBJ2-7, with TRBD2 as a possible D gene (7 bases). The CDR3 runs to 15 residues. The germline V gene encodes CDR1 WNHNN and CDR2 SYGVQD (reference sequence). V lost 3 bases, J lost 4 bases, and 16 bases lay in between. The CDR3 reads CASSDTRGGAYEQYF. The CDR3, as DNA: TGCGCCAGCAGTGACACAAGAGGGGGGGCGTACGAGCAGTACTTC.

This chain joins TRBV7-2 and TRBJ2-3, with 9 nucleotides matching TRBD2. Losses at the gene ends were 5 bases for V and 4 bases for J; bases not matched to a gene: 10. Germline V gene data show CDR1 as SGHTA and CDR2 as FQGNSA. The CDR3 extends over 16 amino acids. CDR3 bases: TGTGCCAGCAGCGGCCGACTAGCGGCAGGAGCAGATACGCAGTATTTT. Translating gives CASSGRLAAGADTQYF.

J is TRBJ1-4 and V is TRBV18; D gene unclear. The germline V and J ends were trimmed by 0 bases and 4 bases, with 9 bases remaining between them. From germline, CDR1 is KGHSH and CDR2 LQKENI. The CDR3 contains 15 residues. The CDR3, as DNA: TGTGCCAGCTCACCACCGTGGGGAGATAATGAAAAACTGTTTTTT. It yields the protein CASSPPWGDNEKLFF.

The V call is TRBV14, the J call TRBJ2-1; the D gene is possibly TRBD2 (5 bases). Trimming cost V 4 bases and J 3 bases, with 16 bases left between them. The CDR3 is made up of 16 amino acids. Germline assignment: CDR1 SGHDN and CDR2 FVKESK. CDR3 sequence: CASSPPRAADYNEQFF. The CDR3 coding sequence is TGTGCCAGCAGCCCCCCGAGAGCGGCGGACTACAATGAGCAGTTCTTC.

The chain carries TRBV7-9 and TRBJ1-6; D not certain. The CDR3 is 15 amino acids. Germline lookup yields CDR1 SEHNR and CDR2 FQNEAQ (reference sequence). Trimming shortened V by 6 bases and J by 5 bases, and 14 bases separated the two germline ends. The CDR3 DNA follows: TGTGCCAGCAGGTTTACCCCCCCAGATAATTCACCCCTCCACTTT. Protein sequence: CASRFTPPDNSPLHF. Full variable domain (remainder filled in from reference TRBV7-9 and TRBJ1-6): DTGVSQNPRHKITKRGQNVTFRCDPISEHNRLYWYRQTLGQGPEFLTYFQNEAQLEKSRLLSDRFSAERPKGSFSTLEIQRTEQGDSAMYLCASRFTPPDNSPLHFGNGTRLTVT.

V usage is TRBV3-1 (or the pseudogene TRBV3-2) and J usage is TRBJ1-1; 9 positions match TRBD1. Germline CDR1 is LGHDT and CDR2 is YNNKEL (reference sequence). Germline trimming cut 6 bases from V and 6 bases from J; bases unmatched to any gene: 14. This CDR3 has 16 residues. This CDR3 reads CASSLRTGADSSEAFF. Written as DNA, the CDR3 is TGTGCCAGCAGTCTCCGGACAGGGGCCGATAGCTCTGAAGCTTTCTTT.

As to this clone: Germline and junction disagree at one end, which may indicate a read error. V gene TRBV3-1 (or the pseudogene TRBV3-2) combines with J gene TRBJ2-1; no clear D gene. CDR1 is LGHDT, CDR2 YNNKEL, per germline (reference sequence). This CDR3 comprises 11 residues. The CDR3 DNA reads TGTGCCAGCAGCCAAGATCCCCGCCAGGTCTTC. It codes for CASSQDPRQVF.

This chain's CDR3 is CASSYLPRGSGNTIYF. The CDR3, as DNA: TGTGCCAGCAGTTACCTCCCCAGGGGGTCAGGAAACACCATATATTTT. This chain links TRBV6-5 with TRBJ1-3; 7 bases agree with TRBD1. J was trimmed by 4 bases and V by 2 bases; bases with no gene match: 8. The CDR3 extends over 16 amino acids. The V gene's germline CDR1 is MNHEY and CDR2 SVGAGI.

This clone has just a few counts. The chain combines TRBV5-4 with TRBJ1-6; tentative D call: TRBD1 (6 bases). V was pared by 4 bases and J by 7 bases, with 15 bases between. Per the germline V gene, CDR1 is SGHNT and CDR2 is YYREEE (reference sequence). This CDR3 is built from 15 residues. The CDR3 DNA sequence: TGTGCCAGCAGCGCCGCGGACAGTTTCAATTCACCCCTCCACTTT. Translating it yields CASSAADSFNSPLHF.

Note on this clone: Other nucleotide sequences from this sample produce the same CDR3. The chain employs TRBV3-1 (or the pseudogene TRBV3-2) and TRBJ1-2; 8 bases agree with TRBD1. With 4 bases clipped from V and 8 bases from J, the junction kept 6 bases outside the gene matches. CDR1 is LGHDT, CDR2 YNNKEL, per germline (reference sequence). CDR3 length equals 13 residues. CDR3 loop: CASSPGQGGGYTF. The CDR3 coding sequence is TGTGCCAGCAGCCCCGGACAGGGTGGGGGCTACACCTTC.

The rearrangement uses TRBV9 and TRBJ1-1, with TRBD1 as a possible D gene (6 bases). Trimming pared 1 base from V and 1 base from J, leaving 14 bases between. CDR1 and CDR2 (germline): SGDLS, YYNGEE. The CDR3 length is 16 residues. CDR3 bases: TGTGCCAGCAGCGTAAGGCCTCTACAGGGGAACACTGAAGCTTTCTTT. Encoded protein: CASSVRPLQGNTEAFF.

The chain combines TRBV5-1 with TRBJ2-2, with D possibly matching TRBD2 (5 bases). Trimming cost V 5 bases and J 4 bases, with 9 bases left between them. Per the germline V gene, CDR1 is SGHRS and CDR2 is YFSETQ. The CDR3 is 13 residues long. The DNA for the CDR3 is TGCGCCAGCAGACTAGGAGTCACCGGGGAGCTGTTTTTT. Protein sequence: CASRLGVTGELFF.

J is TRBJ2-7 and V is TRBV9, with 8 positions matching TRBD2. The J segment lost 7 bases and the V segment lost 0 bases, leaving 12 bases of the junction unmatched. The CDR3 sequence is 16 residues long. From germline, CDR1 is SGDLS and CDR2 YYNGEE. The CDR3 loop reads CASSVAGGDPTQEQYF. CDR3 in DNA: TGTGCCAGCAGCGTAGCCGGGGGGGATCCTACGCAGGAGCAGTACTTC.

The chain employs TRBV2 and TRBJ2-3, with 10 bases aligning to TRBD1. The V gene's germline CDR1 is SNHLY and CDR2 FYNNEI. V lost 6 bases and J lost 6; bases outside the gene matches: 9. This CDR3 has 15 residues. In nucleotides, the CDR3 is TGTGCCAGCAGCATTGACAGGGGGCACGGGGATACGCAGTATTTT. Amino acid sequence: CASSIDRGHGDTQYF.

This clone was detected many times. The chain combines TRBV19 with TRBJ2-1; no clear D. The germline CDR1 and CDR2 sequences are LNHDA and SQIVND (reference sequence). V lost 5 bases, J lost 8 bases, and 19 bases lay in between. The CDR3 covers 15 residues. The chain's CDR3 is CASSDGSIKDYEQFF. The DNA of the CDR3 is TGTGCCAGTAGTGATGGTTCTATTAAAGATTATGAGCAGTTCTTC.

The chain couples TRBV6-6 to TRBJ2-7; D gene unclear. The germline V and J ends were trimmed by 2 bases and 2 bases, with 10 bases remaining between them. CDR3 length: 14 amino acids. Germline CDR1 is MNHNY and CDR2 is SVGAGI (reference sequence). CDR3 protein: CASSYGPQTYEQYF. CDR3 nucleotides: TGTGCCAGCAGTTACGGTCCGCAGACCTACGAGCAGTACTTC.

This chain uses TRBV5-1 with TRBJ2-2; 10 positions agree with TRBD1. The V gene end was trimmed by 4 bases and the J gene end by 4 bases; junction bases not matched to a gene: 4. Germline loops: CDR1 SGHRS, CDR2 YFSETQ. The CDR3 has 15 residues. CDR3 sequence reads: CASSNDRGRTGELFF. The CDR3 region has the DNA TGCGCCAGCAGCAATGACAGGGGGCGCACCGGGGAGCTGTTTTTT.

V is TRBV7-8 and J is TRBJ1-5; 7 bases align to TRBD1. Germline CDR1 and CDR2: SGHVS and FQNEAQ. The junction had 7 bases not matched to a gene; V was cut back by 5 bases and J by 3 bases. This CDR3 is 15 amino acids long. The CDR3 region is CASSMQGGFNQPQHF. The CDR3 nucleotides are TGTGCCAGCAGCATGCAGGGGGGCTTCAATCAGCCCCAGCATTTT.

This clone has a handful of counts. The chain carries TRBV19 and TRBJ2-6, with D maybe TRBD2 (7 bases). Germline CDR1 and CDR2: LNHDA and SQIVND (reference sequence). The ends were cut back, 4 bases at V and 0 bases at J, with 10 bases in the middle. The CDR3 covers 16 residues. CDR3 coding DNA: TGTGCCAGTAGTAGGGGAGGGGGCTCTGGGGCCAACGTCCTGACTTTC. It translates to CASSRGGGSGANVLTF.